The present T cell receptor beta chain was sequenced within a study of cytomegalovirus exposure and HLA in healthy donors. Study at large: Both the approximately 120 validation repertoires and the 600 to 700 first-cohort repertoires used the same platform, as reported by a later analysis. Whole-study results and caveats: In the 120 or so validation repertoires, approximately 94% of cluster scores exceeded 0, per a later analysis.

Concerning this clone itself: The antigen is undetermined.

Produced via immunoSEQ multiplex PCR; TCRdb's table is partial and in-frame only. The sample has more than 150,000 clones; 65% to 85% are singletons. The V and J ends lost 2 bases and 5 bases, in that order; junction bases with no gene match: 3. This CDR3 contains 14 residues. In germline, CDR1 is MNHEY, CDR2 SVGAGI. The TCR sequence derives from a woman aged 18-29 years in good health and CMV-seropositive. The specimen was PBMCs. The chain has TRBV6-5 and TRBJ2-1; 7 nucleotides match TRBD1. Here the CDR3 DNA reads TGTGCCAGCAGTTACCGGGACAGTGACAATGAGCAGTTCTTC. Translating gives CASSYRDSDNEQFF.